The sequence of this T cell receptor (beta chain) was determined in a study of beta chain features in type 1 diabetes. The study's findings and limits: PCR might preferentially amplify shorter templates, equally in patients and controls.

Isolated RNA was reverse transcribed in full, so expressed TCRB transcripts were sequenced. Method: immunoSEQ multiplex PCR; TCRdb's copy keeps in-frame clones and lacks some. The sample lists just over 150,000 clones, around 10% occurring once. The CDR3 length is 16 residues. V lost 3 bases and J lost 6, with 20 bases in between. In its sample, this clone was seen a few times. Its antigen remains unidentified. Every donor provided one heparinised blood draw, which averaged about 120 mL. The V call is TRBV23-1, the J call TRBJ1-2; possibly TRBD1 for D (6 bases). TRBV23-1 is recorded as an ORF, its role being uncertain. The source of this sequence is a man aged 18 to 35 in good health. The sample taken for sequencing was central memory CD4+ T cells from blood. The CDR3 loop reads CASSHFSPTGPNGYTF. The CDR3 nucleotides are TGCGCCAGCAGTCACTTCTCCCCGACAGGTCCAAATGGCTACACCTTC.